The present T cell receptor (beta chain) was sequenced within a study of blood T cell repertoires in COVID-19. Looking at the study overall: Sites across the United States, Italy and Spain contributed samples from acute and convalescent COVID-19. T cells, B-cell-depleted T cells, or PBMCs supplied cDNA or gDNA.

This clone was counted a single time. Authors' processing steps: How many nucleated cells were present was estimated from reference gene primer amplification. Clones were sequenced by immunoSEQ multiplex PCR, and TCRdb holds only the in-frame ones, with some missing. The DNA was the basis for D and trimming; V, J and clone size are from that table. Here the sample spans 30,000 to 45,000 clones, 85% being singletons. The CDR3 is 11 amino acids. CDR1 and CDR2 from the germline V gene are DFQATT and SNEGSKA (reference sequence). V was cut by 6 bases and J by 8 bases, with 10 bases left in between. The rearrangement links TRBV20-1 to TRBJ1-4; D uncertain. The source material was peripheral blood. This TCR was recovered from a human donor in a cohort sampled during active COVID-19. The CDR3 spells CSAAEVEKLFF. CDR3 nucleotides: TGCAGTGCCGCCGAGGTAGAAAAACTGTTTTTT.